What follows describes a single TCR beta chain. The data stem from a study of blood T cell repertoires in COVID-19. The wider study: Both acute and convalescent COVID-19 samples were obtained from the United States, Italy and Spain. In each case, the material was cDNA or gDNA derived from T cells, B-cell-depleted T cells, or PBMCs.

Source study methods: Reference gene primer amplification gave nucleated cell count estimates. Generated by immunoSEQ multiplex PCR, the TCRdb table keeps only in-frame clones and is missing some. Clone size and V and J calls were adopted from that table, with D and trimming inferred from the DNA. The table includes around 700,000 clones, 85% to 90% detected once. Germline-derived CDR1 and CDR2 are MDHEN and SYDVKM. The V and J ends lost 6 bases and 2 bases, in that order; junction bases with no gene match: 8. The CDR3 sequence is 16 residues long. J is TRBJ1-5 and V is TRBV28; 9 bases map to TRBD1. Sequences were obtained from peripheral blood. The sequence was obtained from a woman in her late teens or twenties with acute or convalescent COVID-19. CDR3 protein: CASRPHRGQGNQPQHF. The CDR3, as DNA: TGTGCCAGCAGGCCCCACAGGGGGCAGGGCAATCAGCCCCAGCATTTT.